Shown below are 22 T cell receptor beta chains from a single sample sequenced in a study of blood T cells in healthy people across ages. Then a second PCR, running roughly 7 to 11 cycles, was carried out with a sample-barcoded 5' primer and a J-beta primer mix. TCRdb analysed the 5' RACE reads with MiXCR anew, one entry per CDR3 protein. This sample has around 1,700,000 distinct CDR3 sequences, with 28% found just once. Sequenced material: blood. These TCRs come from a woman under 40 in good health.

The chain couples TRBV7-2 to TRBJ2-1; D might be TRBD1 or TRBD2, each matching 5 bases. The V and J ends lost 5 bases and 5 bases respectively, with 13 bases between them. The CDR3 has 14 amino acids. Germline CDR1 SGHTA, CDR2 FQGNSA. In DNA, the CDR3 is TGTGCCAGCAGCGGTGTTGTGGGGGACAATGAGCAGTTCTTC. Translation gives CASSGVVGDNEQFF.

This clonotype was detected only a few times. V is TRBV29-1 and J is TRBJ2-1; 10 nucleotides match TRBD2. The CDR3 consists of 15 residues. The J segment lost 6 bases and the V segment lost 7 bases, leaving 12 bases of the junction unmatched. The germline CDR1 and CDR2 sequences are SQVTM and ANQGSEA. The CDR3 loop reads CSADAGTSVLNEQFF. The CDR3 DNA is TGCAGCGCCGATGCCGGGACTAGCGTTCTCAATGAGCAGTTCTTC.

This clonotype was picked up a small number of times. The chain uses TRBV25-1 and TRBJ2-2; D remains unclear. Germline V gene sequence: CDR1 MGHDK, CDR2 SYGVNS. The CDR3 runs to 14 residues. Trimming shortened V by 4 bases and J by 2 bases, and 8 bases separated the two germline ends. CDR3 in DNA: TGTGCCAGCAGTGGGACCATAAACACCGGGGAGCTGTTTTTT. It is translated as CASSGTINTGELFF.

The rearrangement uses TRBV12-3 or TRBV12-4 and TRBJ1-1; 9 positions agree with TRBD1. The CDR3 extends over 15 amino acids. Unmatched junction bases numbered 5, after V lost 6 bases and J lost 0 bases. The CDR3 here is CASRSTGGVNTEAFF. CDR3 in DNA: TGTGCCAGCAGATCGACAGGGGGGGTGAACACTGAAGCTTTCTTT.

This clonotype occurred many times. J is TRBJ2-1 and V is TRBV10-3; D is perhaps TRBD2 (6 bases). This CDR3 spans 15 amino acids. From germline, CDR1 is ENHRY and CDR2 SYGVKD. The ends were cut back, 8 bases at V and 7 bases at J, with 21 bases in the middle. The DNA for the CDR3 is TGTGCCATCGCCAGGAGTGGGAGGAGGGCGAATGAGCAGTTCTTC. Residues: CAIARSGRRANEQFF.

The chain couples TRBV28 to TRBJ1-2; D remains ambiguous. The CDR3 extends over 14 amino acids. Germline-derived CDR1 and CDR2 are MDHEN and SYDVKM. V gave up 7 bases and J gave up 8 bases, with 20 bases separating them. The CDR3 sequence: CASTSPSATLGYTF. CDR3 nucleotide sequence: TGTGCCAGCACCTCACCGTCAGCTACTCTGGGCTACACCTTC.

The V and J genes are TRBV24-1 and TRBJ2-7; D call uncertain. The V gene lost 9 bases and the J gene lost 2 bases, with 16 bases spanning the gap. This CDR3 region has 14 residues. Looked up from germline, CDR1 is KGHDR and CDR2 is SFDVKD. The CDR3 is CATFPILSTYEQYF. The CDR3 DNA reads as TGTGCCACCTTCCCGATTCTCTCAACCTACGAGCAGTACTTC.

This clonotype was seen more than once but under ten times. The CDR3 is CASSQPDRGRGYTF. The DNA for the CDR3 is TGTGCCAGCAGCCAACCGGACAGGGGGCGAGGCTACACCTTC. The chain has TRBV3-1 and TRBJ1-2, with 11 bases identical to TRBD1. Germline CDR1 reads LGHDT; CDR2 reads YNNKEL (reference sequence). This CDR3 is 14 amino acids long. V gave up 2 bases and J gave up 8 bases; unmatched junction bases: 4.

The table lists this clonotype with a few counts. The chain has TRBV5-1 and TRBJ2-5; a weak D match, TRBD2 (5 bases). The V gene lost 1 base and the J gene lost 3 bases, with 10 bases spanning the gap. Germline CDR1 and CDR2: SGHRS and YFSETQ. The CDR3 has 14 amino acids. DNA for the CDR3: TGCGCCAGCAGCTTGTATGCCGGGGAAGAGACCCAGTACTTC. It translates to CASSLYAGEETQYF.

This clonotype was observed a handful of times. This chain connects TRBV25-1 to TRBJ2-5; either TRBD1 or TRBD2 may supply D (7 bases each). The CDR3 is 14 amino acids. Germline CDR1 and CDR2: MGHDK and SYGVNS. V lost 5 bases and J 5 bases, leaving 15 bases between the germline ends. CDR3 DNA sequence: TGTGCCAGCAGTACTAGCGAGGGGGCGGAGACCCAGTACTTC. It specifies CASSTSEGAETQYF.

In this sample, this clonotype turned up once. This could be a read error, since a much larger clone is one nucleotide away. The chain couples TRBV29-1 to TRBJ2-4; D unresolved. The CDR3 covers 11 residues. Germline V gene lookup returns CDR1 SQVTM and CDR2 ANQGSEA. Between the trimmed V and J ends, which lost 7 bases and 2 bases, there was a span of 6 bases. This CDR3 is CSATTKNIQYF. Written as DNA, the CDR3 is TGCAGCGCCACAACCAAAAACATTCAGTACTTC.

This clonotype was detected only a few times. This clone may be a read error of a much larger clone one base away. This sequence joins TRBV7-9 and TRBJ2-4; 14 nucleotides line up with TRBD2. J gave up 15 bases and V 3 bases, and 4 bases lay outside the gene matches. The CDR3 extends over 13 amino acids. CDR1 SEHNR and CDR2 FQNEAQ come from the germline V gene (reference sequence). In nucleotides, the CDR3 is TGTGCCAGCAGCTTGGGACTAGCGGGAGATCGGTACTTC. Translating it yields CASSLGLAGDRYF.

The J gene is TRBJ2-5, the V gene TRBV3-1; 8 bases match TRBD2. With 10 bases clipped from V and 5 bases from J, the junction kept 9 bases outside the gene matches. Germline CDR1 reads LGHDT; CDR2 reads YNNKEL (reference sequence). This CDR3 contains 13 residues. CDR3 loop: CATAGGQGETQYF. Written as DNA, the CDR3 is TGTGCCACCGCGGGAGGTCAGGGGGAGACCCAGTACTTC.

This clonotype was found many times. V usage is TRBV29-1 and J usage is TRBJ2-1; D is uncertain. Trimming took 4 bases from V and 5 from J, leaving 6 bases between them. This CDR3 comprises 11 residues. Germline V CDR1 and CDR2: SQVTM, ANQGSEA. Here the CDR3 reads CSVVGHNEQFF. CDR3 DNA: TGCAGCGTTGTAGGACACAATGAGCAGTTCTTC.

In this sample, this clonotype turned up a few times. V gene TRBV7-2 combines with J gene TRBJ2-5; D uncertain. CDR3 size: 13 residues. Trimming left V 7 bases short and J 1 base short, with 10 bases between. CDR1 is SGHTA and CDR2 is FQGNSA in the germline V gene. CDR3 DNA: TGTGCCAGCACCCCAGTGCTCCAAGAGACCCAGTACTTC. This sequence encodes CASTPVLQETQYF.

The rearrangement joins TRBV7-2 to TRBJ2-3; TRBD2 matches at 9 bases. The J segment lost 5 bases and the V segment lost 7 bases, leaving 13 bases of the junction unmatched. The CDR3 loop spans 16 amino acids. Per the germline V gene, CDR1 is SGHTA and CDR2 is FQGNSA. CDR3 DNA: TGTGCCAGCAAGGCGGCCCCGCTTAGCGGGGGAGATACGCAGTATTTT. It yields the protein CASKAAPLSGGDTQYF.

This clonotype was detected many times. The CDR3 here is CASSKQGALNNEQFF. CDR3 coding DNA: TGTGCCAGCTCAAAGCAGGGGGCCCTTAACAATGAGCAGTTCTTC. The rearrangement links TRBV18 to TRBJ2-1, with TRBD1 matching 8 bases. This CDR3 has 15 amino acids. CDR1 is KGHSH, CDR2 LQKENI, per germline. V shed 5 bases and J 5 bases; nucleotides not matched to a gene: 8.

V gene TRBV5-6 combines with J gene TRBJ1-4, with 9 bases that match TRBD1. CDR1 and CDR2 from the germline V gene are SGHDT and YYEEEE. V shed 4 bases, J shed 4 bases, and the junction held 11 bases outside the gene matches. The CDR3 is 17 amino acids. The CDR3 DNA sequence: TGTGCCAGCAGCAGGGGGGCGGACAGGGGACATAATGAAAAACTGTTTTTT. As protein: CASSRGADRGHNEKLFF.

The CDR3 DNA is TGTGCCTTGCAAGTGGAGGGCGACGAGCAGTACTTC. Translation gives CALQVEGDEQYF. The chain has TRBV30 and TRBJ2-4; D is perhaps TRBD2 (6 bases). The better agreement between TRBJ2-7 and the DNA end casts doubt on the J call. Germline CDR1 is GTSNPN and CDR2 is SVGIG (reference sequence). The CDR3 has 12 amino acids.

This clonotype was seen more than once but under ten times. Since a much larger clone is just one base distant, this may be a read error. This rearrangement joins TRBV20-1 to TRBJ2-7; the D gene is possibly TRBD2 (5 bases). The V end was cut by 6 bases, the J end by 3 bases, with 12 bases between. CDR3 length equals 12 residues. In germline, CDR1 is DFQATT, CDR2 SNEGSKA (reference sequence). The CDR3 DNA follows: TGCAGTGCCGAGGACTGGGGCTACGAGCAGTACTTC. The encoded protein is CSAEDWGYEQYF.

This clonotype was found many times. V is TRBV6-1 and J is TRBJ2-7; 9 bases agree with TRBD1. Germline CDR1 reads MNHNS; CDR2 reads SASEGT. The CDR3 has 13 amino acids. V lost 8 bases and J lost 7; bases outside the gene matches: 9. The DNA of the CDR3 is TGTGCCAGCGCGACAGGGGGGTTTGGTGAGCAGTACTTC. Protein: CASATGGFGEQYF.

The chain uses TRBV6-2 or TRBV6-3 and TRBJ1-2; no clear D gene. The V gene's germline CDR1 is MNHEY and CDR2 SVGEGT. The CDR3 has 12 residues. Trimming pared 4 bases from V and 5 bases from J, leaving 8 bases between. The CDR3 is CASSSLQYGYTF. DNA of the CDR3: TGTGCCAGCAGTTCACTCCAATATGGCTACACCTTC.